This TCR beta chain originates from a study of regulatory T cells in long-lasting Graves disease. Construction of TCR beta libraries relied on iRepertoire HTBI primers and on Arm-PCR targeting CDR3 regions. One entry per CDR3 protein, called by TCRdb with MiXCR from the multiplex PCR reads. This table has 500,000 to 700,000 distinct CDR3 sequences, roughly 16% appearing once. Deletions cut 6 bases from V and 7 bases from J, with 7 bases between. The germline gives CDR1 MDHEN, CDR2 SYDVKM. The CDR3 covers 11 residues. Study findings and constraints: Study was limited to peripheral blood, excluding thyroid tissue. Gene preferences differed: TRBV28, TRBJ1-2, TRBJ2-5 in persistent cases. Newly diagnosed Graves' patients exceeded persistent ones in TCR diversity.

This clonotype was seen ten or more times. Its antigen is unknown. Time point indicated: newly diagnosed GD, antithyroid drugs for less than 3 months. After RNA was extracted from PBMCs, the TCR library was made from it. The same data also contributed to another study, on T cells in Graves' hyperthyroidism and ophthalmopathy.

The sequencing here drew on peripheral blood mononuclear cells (PBMCs), taken at new diagnosis, from a patient treated with antithyroid drugs. This receptor was taken from a woman in her twenties or thirties with Graves disease. The chain recombines TRBV28 with TRBJ2-1; D gene ambiguous. The CDR3 sequence is CASSLLNEQFF. Written as DNA, the CDR3 is TGTGCCAGCAGCTTGCTTAATGAGCAGTTCTTC.